These 21 T cell receptor beta chains originate from one sample sequenced in a study of CD8+ T cells in alopecia areata. Extraction and reverse transcription of RNA yielded cDNA as the sequencing template. Data came from immunoSEQ multiplex PCR; TCRdb stores just in-frame clones and leaves some out. Among approximately 180,000 clones listed, 50% to 75% were seen once. Treatment noted: oral pan-JAK inhibitor, 5-10 mg twice daily. Here the sequenced sample was CD4+ T cells sorted from blood, taken at roughly week 58, from a patient treated with tofacitinib. The origin of the receptors is a human donor with alopecia areata.

The CDR3 sequence: CASSWTPKNTEAFF. In DNA, the CDR3 is TGTGCCAGCAGTTGGACACCGAAGAACACTGAAGCTTTCTTT. The rearrangement joins TRBV2 to TRBJ1-1; possibly TRBD1 for D (5 bases). Trimming cost V 5 bases and J 1 base, with 11 bases left between them. This CDR3 is built from 14 residues. Germline V lookup: CDR1 SNHLY, CDR2 FYNNEI.

This chain joins TRBV30 and TRBJ1-6, with TRBD1 matching over 7 bases. The CDR3 consists of 13 residues. V trimming: 2 bases; J trimming: 15 bases; junction bases outside the gene matches: 10. Germline V CDR1 and CDR2: GTSNPN, SVGIG (reference sequence). CDR3 region: CAWSKTGRNGLHF. The CDR3 DNA reads TGTGCCTGGAGTAAGACAGGGAGGAATGGCCTCCACTTT.

This clone was detected only a few times. The chain links TRBV5-8 to TRBJ1-2; TRBD1 might be the D (5 bases). Looked up from germline, CDR1 is SGHTS and CDR2 is YDEGEE. V shed 1 base and J shed 3 bases, with 7 bases lying between them. The CDR3 totals 13 residues. This CDR3 reads CASSLRGYYGYTF. CDR3 bases: TGTGCCAGCAGCTTGAGGGGTTACTATGGCTACACCTTC. The whole variable domain, remainder taken from reference TRBV5-8 and TRBJ1-2, is EAGVTQSPTHLIKTRGQQATLRCSPISGHTSVYWYQQALGLGLQFLLWYDEGEERNRGNFPPRFSGRQFPNYSSELNVNALELEDSALYLCASSLRGYYGYTFGSGTRLTVV.

This chain uses TRBV6-5 with TRBJ2-7; 12 bases fit TRBD2. The CDR3 covers 16 residues. The junction had 5 bases not matched to a gene; V was cut back by 2 bases and J by 3 bases. Germline V lookup: CDR1 MNHEY, CDR2 SVGAGI. The CDR3 DNA is TGTGCCAGCAGTTACGGGCTAGCGGGGGGGGTCTACGAGCAGTACTTC. Translated: CASSYGLAGGVYEQYF.

This clone was counted only a few times. The rearrangement links TRBV9 to TRBJ2-4; 7 positions agree with TRBD1. In germline, CDR1 is SGDLS, CDR2 YYNGEE. V lost 0 bases to trimming and J lost 7 bases; unmatched junction nucleotides: 4. CDR3 length: 14 amino acids. CDR3 nucleotide sequence: TGTGCCAGCAGCGTAGAAGGGACAGCCAACATTCAGTACTTC. It codes for CASSVEGTANIQYF.

The chain employs TRBV29-1 and TRBJ2-1; D gene uncertain. The CDR3 extends over 10 amino acids. The V end lost 4 bases, the J end lost 8 bases, and 6 bases lay between the germline ends. CDR1 is SQVTM and CDR2 is ANQGSEA in the germline V gene. CDR3 DNA sequence: TGCAGCGTTGGGCGAGATGAGCAGTTCTTC. Translating gives CSVGRDEQFF.

This rearrangement joins TRBV6-1 to TRBJ2-2; 8 nucleotides align to TRBD1. J gave up 6 bases and V 6 bases, and 9 bases lay outside the gene matches. The CDR3 runs to 15 residues. Germline-derived CDR1 and CDR2 are MNHNS and SASEGT. CDR3 sequence: CASRPGQGPSGELFF. The CDR3 coding sequence is TGTGCCAGCAGACCAGGACAGGGTCCCTCCGGGGAGCTGTTTTTT.

V usage is TRBV11-3 and J usage is TRBJ1-1; 9 bases align to TRBD1. This CDR3 is 14 amino acids long. Germline-derived CDR1 and CDR2 are SGHNT and YENEEA. Trimming took 3 bases from V and 3 from J; bases not matched to a gene: 2. The CDR3 nucleotides are TGTGCCAGCAGCTTTCGGACAGGGGACACTGAAGCTTTCTTT. This encodes CASSFRTGDTEAFF.

This rearrangement joins TRBV6-1 to TRBJ1-2, with D hard to call. CDR1 MNHNS and CDR2 SASEGT come from the germline V gene. V was trimmed by 8 bases and J by 0 bases, leaving 10 bases between them. The CDR3 is made up of 13 amino acids. The CDR3 reads CASQRASNYGYTF. The CDR3 region has the DNA TGTGCCAGCCAAAGGGCCTCTAACTATGGCTACACCTTC.

The chain links TRBV5-1 to TRBJ1-1; 12 bases match TRBD1. This CDR3 is built from 14 residues. Germline values: CDR1 SGHRS, CDR2 YFSETQ. Germline trimming cut 6 bases from V and 4 bases from J; bases unmatched to any gene: 4. The CDR3 reads CASNRGQGATEAFF. The CDR3 nucleotides read TGCGCCAGCAACCGGGGACAGGGGGCCACTGAAGCTTTCTTT.

On this clone: This same CDR3 is encoded by further DNA sequences in the sample. The chain recombines TRBV2 with TRBJ2-3; the D is unclear. The CDR3 has 11 amino acids. Looked up from germline, CDR1 is SNHLY and CDR2 is FYNNEI. V was trimmed by 6 bases and J by 2 bases, leaving 3 bases between them. CDR3 residues: CASSSTDTQYF. Here the CDR3 DNA reads TGTGCCAGCAGCTCCACAGATACGCAGTATTTT.

This clone was counted only a few times. The rearrangement links TRBV29-1 to TRBJ2-7; a weak D match, TRBD2 (5 bases). The CDR3 length is 11 residues. CDR1 and CDR2 (germline): SQVTM, ANQGSEA. Trimming shortened V by 5 bases and J by 2 bases, and 7 bases separated the two germline ends. The CDR3 nucleotides are TGCAGCGTTACCGGGGCCTACGAGCAGTACTTC. Translating gives CSVTGAYEQYF.

This clone was recorded a few times. The rearrangement uses TRBV7-2 and TRBJ2-5; 15 nucleotides line up with TRBD2. Germline CDR1 and CDR2: SGHTA and FQGNSA. V lost 5 bases to trimming and J lost 5 bases; unmatched junction nucleotides: 9. The CDR3 contains 17 residues. The CDR3 nucleotides read TGTGCCAGCAGCCTCTGGACTAGCGGGGGGGCCGGGGAGACCCAGTACTTC. Encoded protein: CASSLWTSGGAGETQYF.

The gene calls are TRBV20-1 and TRBJ1-1, with D perhaps matching TRBD1 (5 bases). Per germline, CDR1 DFQATT and CDR2 SNEGSKA (reference sequence). The CDR3 loop spans 8 amino acids. Here the CDR3 reads CKGREAFF. The CDR3 coding sequence is TGCAAGGGGCGGGAAGCTTTCTTT.

V gene TRBV29-1 combines with J gene TRBJ2-5; TRBD1 aligns across 7 bases. V lost 4 bases, J lost 5 bases, and 16 bases stayed unmatched. The CDR3 loop spans 16 amino acids. Per germline, CDR1 SQVTM and CDR2 ANQGSEA. The CDR3 is CSVAVPRQGTWETQYF. DNA of the CDR3: TGCAGCGTTGCGGTACCCCGACAGGGAACATGGGAGACCCAGTACTTC. Combining the CDR3 with reference TRBV29-1 and TRBJ2-5 gives the whole variable domain SAVISQKPSRDICQRGTSLTIQCQVDSQVTMMFWYRQQPGQSLTLIATANQGSEATYESGFVIDKFPISRPNLTFSTLTVSNMSPEDSSIYLCSVAVPRQGTWETQYFGPGTRLLVL.

Remarks on this clone: One end of the junction fails to match germline, which may point to a read error. The CDR3 sequence is CASSQEEGPNREQFF. The CDR3 nucleotides read TGCGCCAGCAGCCAAGAGGAGGGGCCTAATAGAGAGCAGTTCTTC. The chain couples TRBV5-6 to TRBJ2-1; weak D call: TRBD2 (6 bases). The CDR3 is made up of 15 amino acids. Germline values: CDR1 SGHDT, CDR2 YYEEEE.

V usage is TRBV5-1 and J usage is TRBJ2-3; D perhaps matches TRBD2 (6 bases). The CDR3 sequence is 14 residues long. V shed 6 bases and J shed 2 bases, with 13 bases lying between them. Germline assignment: CDR1 SGHRS and CDR2 YFSETQ. The CDR3 sequence: CASTLGLATDTQYF. The CDR3 DNA reads as TGCGCCAGCACCCTGGGACTTGCCACAGATACGCAGTATTTT.

In its sample, this clone was seen a few times. Other DNA sequences in the sample encode the same CDR3. The chain uses TRBV19 and TRBJ1-2, with D perhaps TRBD1 (5 bases). CDR1 LNHDA and CDR2 SQIVND come from the germline V gene (reference sequence). The CDR3 consists of 12 residues. V lost 7 bases, J lost 2 bases, and 8 bases lay in between. CDR3 sequence reads: CASNQGNYGYTF. In DNA form, the CDR3 reads TGTGCCAGTAACCAGGGAAACTATGGCTACACCTTC.

The rearrangement joins TRBV6-5 to TRBJ1-5; D is uncertain. V was clipped by 6 bases and J by 1 base, with 4 bases between them. Germline CDR1 and CDR2: MNHEY and SVGAGI. This CDR3 contains 12 residues. The CDR3 protein is CASRDSNQPQHF. CDR3 nucleotides: TGTGCCAGCAGGGACAGCAATCAGCCCCAGCATTTT.

The chain is built from TRBV27 and TRBJ2-5, with a tentative D call TRBD1 (5 bases). The germline V gene encodes CDR1 MNHEY and CDR2 SMNVEV (reference sequence). The CDR3 spans 15 residues. Trimming stripped 6 bases from V and 5 bases from J, with 19 bases between. The DNA of the CDR3 is TGTGCCAGCAGAAAAGAGACAGCCCGCCTGGAGACCCAGTACTTC. This encodes CASRKETARLETQYF.

This clone was seen a single time. This sequence joins TRBV11-3 and TRBJ2-3, with 10 bases aligning to TRBD1. Germline V gene sequence: CDR1 SGHNT, CDR2 YENEEA. Trimming took 4 bases from V and 0 from J; bases not matched to a gene: 4. The CDR3 has 16 residues. In DNA form, the CDR3 reads TGTGCCAGCAGCTCAGGGACAGGGGCTAGCACAGATACGCAGTATTTT. It encodes CASSSGTGASTDTQYF.